This entry concerns a single T cell receptor beta chain. Antigen unknown. A quantity of about 0.5 to 1 ug RNA underwent reverse transcription using random hexamers. By means of immunoSEQ multiplex PCR, TCR beta CDR3 spanning 54 Vbeta and 13 Jbeta underwent amplification. TCRdb recomputed calls from the immunoSEQ multiplex PCR reads with MiXCR, one row per CDR3 protein. The sample lists around 130,000 distinct CDR3 sequences; under 95% were seen once. The sample comes from a study of CD8 T cells in Susac syndrome. Overall study results and limits: The study conceded that relatively few individuals underwent its TCR sequencing and HLA analysis.

Sequencing of TCR beta was undertaken in CD8+ and CD4+ T cells derived from blood. Patients with stable or active relapsing-remitting disease, all of them treatment-naive, made up the multiple sclerosis controls. This TCR came from a human donor with multiple sclerosis. Sequencing used CD8+ T cells from PBMCs.

The DNA for the CDR3 is TGTGCCAGCAGTTTCCCCGACGGCGCTTCTAACTATGGCTACACCTTC. This sequence encodes CASSFPDGASNYGYTF. The gene calls are TRBV12-3 or TRBV12-4 and TRBJ1-2, with D uncertain. This CDR3 has 16 residues. The V end lost 3 bases, the J end lost 0 bases, and 14 bases lay between the germline ends.